Below are 18 T cell receptor beta chains sequenced from a single sample in a study of T cells after yellow fever vaccination. TCRdb re-analysed the 5' RACE reads in MiXCR, keeping a single row per CDR3 protein. The top ten clones hold 2.5% of a sample with about 130,000 distinct CDR3 sequences, about 7% of them seen once. The material sequenced was CD4+ T cells sorted from PBMCs, taken about 10 days after the first yellow fever vaccination. The receptor set was obtained from a man in his late teens or twenties who received the YFV17D yellow fever vaccine.

This clonotype was seen at least ten times. CDR3 coding DNA: TGTGCCAGCAGCGTGAGTAGCGTTGGCGGGGAGCTGTTTTTT. This codes for CASSVSSVGGELFF. The J gene is TRBJ2-2, the V gene TRBV9, with D tentatively TRBD2 (5 bases). The germline gives CDR1 SGDLS, CDR2 YYNGEE. V lost 2 bases and J 7 bases, leaving 12 bases between the germline ends. The CDR3 spans 14 residues.

This clonotype was seen many times. This sequence joins TRBV4-3 and TRBJ1-2, with D hard to call. Germline CDR1 LGHNA, CDR2 YSLEER. CDR3 length equals 13 residues. V was pared by 0 bases and J by 7 bases, with 9 bases between. CDR3 sequence: CASSQESWGGYTF. The CDR3 coding sequence is TGCGCCAGCAGCCAAGAGTCCTGGGGTGGCTACACCTTC.

On this clonotype: Just one base apart from a much larger clone, this may be a read error. This chain uses TRBV12-3 or TRBV12-4 with TRBJ1-1; D ambiguous. V shed 6 bases and J shed 3 bases, with 14 bases lying between them. This CDR3 comprises 14 residues. Written as DNA, the CDR3 is TGTGCCAGCAGCCTAAGGTTCATGGACACTGAAGCTTTCTTT. Protein: CASSLRFMDTEAFF.

In the case of this clonotype: One base away lies a much larger clone, so this may be a sequencing read error. The chain employs TRBV7-2 and TRBJ2-1; D is uncertain. The germline gives CDR1 SGHTA, CDR2 FQGNSA. This CDR3 is 13 amino acids long. CDR3 in DNA: TGTGCCAGCACCCTGCATGCTTCCGATGAGCAGTTATTC. Translating gives CASTLHASDEQLF.

V and J are TRBV7-9 and TRBJ1-1; D may be TRBD1 (5 bases). CDR1 is SEHNR, CDR2 FQNEAQ, per germline (reference sequence). This CDR3 comprises 15 residues. V lost 5 bases, J lost 5 bases, and 18 bases lay in between. In DNA, the CDR3 is TGTGCCAGCAGCCCCATGGGGCCAGGGTGGACTGAAGCTTTCTTT. Translating gives CASSPMGPGWTEAFF.

This clonotype came up many times. This CDR3 reads CSARPGAGGTQYF. As DNA, the CDR3 is TGCAGTGCTAGACCCGGGGCCGGGGGGACCCAGTACTTC. The chain is built from TRBV20-1 and TRBJ2-5, with a possible D match to TRBD2 (6 bases). Between the trimmed V and J ends, which lost 2 bases and 7 bases, there was a span of 14 bases. From germline, CDR1 is DFQATT and CDR2 SNEGSKA (reference sequence). There are 13 residues in the CDR3.

This clonotype has ten or more counts. V is TRBV7-2 and J is TRBJ2-3; possible D gene TRBD1, 5 bases. V lost 5 bases and J 6 bases, leaving 12 bases between the germline ends. The germline V gene encodes CDR1 SGHTA and CDR2 FQGNSA. The CDR3 is 13 residues long. This CDR3 reads CASSNQRGDTQYF. The CDR3 bases are TGTGCCAGCAGCAATCAAAGGGGCGATACGCAGTATTTT.

This clonotype has a count of ten or more. V usage is TRBV4-3 and J usage is TRBJ1-2; D is unclear. Germline V gives CDR1 LGHNA, CDR2 YSLEER. V lost 0 bases and J lost 7, with 9 bases in between. The CDR3 has 13 amino acids. The CDR3 loop reads CASSQEPGSGYTF. In DNA form, the CDR3 reads TGCGCCAGCAGCCAAGAACCTGGATCTGGCTACACCTTC.

This clonotype has a handful of counts. The V and J genes are TRBV4-2 and TRBJ2-3; TRBD1 is a possible D gene (5 bases). Germline V gene data show CDR1 as LGHNA and CDR2 as YNFKEQ. The CDR3 is 18 amino acids. V was shortened by 1 base and J by 2 bases, with 19 bases between the two germline ends. The CDR3 sequence is CASSQGKGAAESTDTQYF. Here the CDR3 DNA reads TGTGCCAGCAGCCAAGGAAAAGGGGCGGCGGAGTCCACAGATACGCAGTATTTT.

This clonotype was seen many times. The chain carries TRBV12-3 or TRBV12-4 and TRBJ1-2; D ambiguous. This CDR3 region has 10 residues. V lost 3 bases and J lost 8, with 4 bases in between. In DNA form, the CDR3 reads TGTGCCAGCAGTTTTTCCGGCTACACCTTC. Translating it yields CASSFSGYTF.

The V and J genes are TRBV19 and TRBJ1-1; TRBD1 might be the D (5 bases). The CDR3 sequence is 17 residues long. CDR1 and CDR2 from the germline V gene are LNHDA and SQIVND (reference sequence). Trimming cost V 5 bases and J 2 bases, with 21 bases left between them. CDR3 coding DNA: TGTGCCAGTAGTCGTTTCGCCCCCGCAGGGAGTAACACTGAAGCTTTCTTT. This encodes CASSRFAPAGSNTEAFF. The variable domain in full, completed from reference TRBV19 and TRBJ1-1, reads DGGITQSPKYLFRKEGQNVTLSCEQNLNHDAMYWYRQDPGQGLRLIYYSQIVNDFQKGDIAEGYSVSREKKESFPLTVTSAQKNPTAFYLCASSRFAPAGSNTEAFFGQGTRLTVV.

The sample holds many counts of this clonotype. V gene TRBV6-1 combines with J gene TRBJ2-5, with 9 positions matching TRBD2. V gave up 5 bases and J gave up 2 bases; unmatched junction bases: 12. Germline V gene lookup returns CDR1 MNHNS and CDR2 SASEGT. The CDR3 has 17 residues. The CDR3 is CASSRTGLALGQETQYF. The CDR3 nucleotides are TGTGCCAGCAGTCGTACTGGACTAGCGTTGGGTCAAGAGACCCAGTACTTC.

The chain joins TRBV5-1 to TRBJ1-1; D is undetermined. The germline V and J ends were trimmed by 0 bases and 5 bases, with 17 bases remaining between them. The CDR3 has 16 amino acids. The germline CDR1 and CDR2 sequences are SGHRS and YFSETQ. The CDR3 loop reads CASSLAASPSRTEAFF. The CDR3 DNA is TGCGCCAGCAGCTTGGCCGCCAGCCCCAGTAGGACTGAAGCTTTCTTT.

The table lists this clonotype with many counts. The chain has TRBV7-9 and TRBJ2-7; D might be TRBD2 (7 bases). Germline V lookup: CDR1 SEHNR, CDR2 FQNEAQ (reference sequence). Trimming shortened V by 0 bases and J by 4 bases, and 10 bases separated the two germline ends. The CDR3 runs 14 residues. CDR3 sequence (DNA): TGTGCCAGCAGCTTAGCGGGGGGGCCGTACGAGCAGTACGTC. Encoded protein: CASSLAGGPYEQYV.

The rearrangement links TRBV20-1 to TRBJ2-5; 11 bases line up with TRBD2. Germline V lookup: CDR1 DFQATT, CDR2 SNEGSKA (reference sequence). V was clipped by 5 bases and J by 5 bases; unmatched bases: 10. The CDR3 is 15 amino acids. The CDR3 nucleotides are TGCAGTGCTTCCCTTAGCGGGGGGGCCCGTGAGACCCAGTACTTC. Translating gives CSASLSGGARETQYF.

This clonotype was seen at least ten times. The J gene is TRBJ1-5, the V gene TRBV7-8, with D unresolved. V was shortened by 0 bases and J by 0 bases, with 9 bases between the two germline ends. The CDR3 is made up of 16 amino acids. Germline lookup yields CDR1 SGHVS and CDR2 FQNEAQ. CDR3 protein: CASSLAPVYSNQPQHF. DNA of the CDR3: TGTGCCAGCAGCTTAGCCCCGGTTTATAGCAATCAGCCCCAGCATTTT.

This clonotype was counted at least ten times. At one end the junction does not follow the germline gene, possibly because of a read error. V and J are TRBV4-2 and TRBJ2-4; no clear D. Germline lookup yields CDR1 LGHNA and CDR2 YNFKEQ. The CDR3 spans 12 residues. The CDR3 spells CASSQDGARCHF. The CDR3 bases are TGTGCCAGCAGCCAAGACGGAGCCCGGTGTCACTTC.

This clonotype was detected many times. The genes are TRBV4-3 and TRBJ2-3; 7 nucleotides agree with TRBD2. Trimming took 6 bases from V and 4 from J; bases not matched to a gene: 10. The CDR3 runs to 15 residues. Germline CDR1 reads LGHNA; CDR2 reads YSLEER. The CDR3 loop is CASSPSRGVADTQYF. For the CDR3, the DNA is TGCGCCAGCAGTCCGTCCCGGGGGGTCGCAGATACGCAGTATTTT.